This T cell receptor beta chain originates from a study of blood T cell repertoires in COVID-19. The V gene end was trimmed by 7 bases and the J gene end by 5 bases; junction bases not matched to a gene: 13. Germline-derived CDR1 and CDR2 are MDHEN and SYDVKM. CDR3 size: 16 residues. How the authors handled the data: By means of reference gene primer amplification, nucleated cell counts were estimated. This table comes from immunoSEQ multiplex PCR, and its TCRdb copy is limited to in-frame clones, with some not included. For V, J and clone size, that table is used; D and trimming come from the DNA. The repertoire consists of around 290,000 clones, with roughly nine tenths occurring once and the leading ten covering approximately 2.1%.

The clonotype was recovered from a woman in her 30s with COVID-19, enrolled during active disease. The J gene is TRBJ2-3, the V gene TRBV28; 9 nucleotides match TRBD1. The specimen sequenced was peripheral blood. CDR3 loop: CASTRDRDQARDTQYF. The CDR3 nucleotides are TGTGCCAGCACCCGGGACAGGGATCAAGCAAGAGATACGCAGTATTTT. The variable domain in full, with the rest retrieved from reference TRBV28 and TRBJ2-3, is DVKVTQSSRYLVKRTGEKVFLECVQDMDHENMFWYRQDPGLGLRLIYFSYDVKMKEKGDIPEGYSVSREKKERFSLILESASTNQTSMYLCASTRDRDQARDTQYFGPGTRLTVL.